One and the same sample provided the 8 T cell receptor beta chains below, sequenced in a study of shared clonotypes between healthy human individuals. TCRdb's table, derived via immunoSEQ multiplex PCR, lists solely in-frame clones and lacks some. The data contain around 1.1 million clones, 60% to 80% of them singletons. The sequenced material came from memory CD4+ T cells from PBMCs. Described subset: CD45RA-negative fraction. Source of these receptors: a man between 18 and 29 years old in good health. Some clones in this sample may be carry-over from other donors' samples.

This clone showed up many times. J is TRBJ2-3 and V is TRBV10-3; perhaps TRBD1 as D (5 bases). Deletions cut 6 bases from V and 6 bases from J, with 10 bases between. The CDR3 has 12 amino acids. Germline CDR1 and CDR2: ENHRY and SYGVKD. The CDR3 protein is CAIRGSGDTQYF. CDR3 DNA sequence: TGTGCCATCAGGGGGTCAGGGGATACGCAGTATTTT.

This sequence joins TRBV5-1 and TRBJ2-7, with no clear D. Deletions cut 4 bases from V and 2 bases from J, with 7 bases between. Germline CDR1 SGHRS, CDR2 YFSETQ. The CDR3 totals 12 residues. CDR3 loop: CASSDPPYEQYF. In nucleotides, the CDR3 is TGCGCCAGCAGCGACCCCCCCTACGAGCAGTACTTC.

This chain uses TRBV18 with TRBJ2-1; the match to TRBD2 covers 14 bases. CDR1 is KGHSH and CDR2 is LQKENI in the germline V gene. V shed 4 bases, J shed 6 bases, and the junction held 2 bases outside the gene matches. CDR3 length: 15 residues. The CDR3 sequence is CASSLGTSGSNEQFF. Here the CDR3 DNA reads TGTGCCAGCTCACTCGGGACTAGCGGGAGCAATGAGCAGTTCTTC.

V usage is TRBV19 and J usage is TRBJ1-1; tentatively, D is TRBD1 (6 bases). Trimming removed 4 bases from V and 13 bases from J, with 19 bases in between. Germline CDR1 is LNHDA and CDR2 is SQIVND (reference sequence). CDR3 size: 13 residues. The CDR3 DNA follows: TGTGCCAGTAGTAACGACAGGTCGTCGGACGGTTTCTTT. It encodes CASSNDRSSDGFF.

The rearrangement uses TRBV5-1 and TRBJ2-7; possibly TRBD2 for D (6 bases). Per the germline V gene, CDR1 is SGHRS and CDR2 is YFSETQ. The V gene lost 4 bases and the J gene lost 3 bases, with 20 bases spanning the gap. The CDR3 covers 16 residues. The CDR3 is CASSLGPDRLGYEQYF. The CDR3 DNA follows: TGCGCCAGCAGCCTGGGCCCCGACAGACTAGGCTACGAGCAGTACTTC.

This chain uses TRBV19 with TRBJ2-1, with D perhaps TRBD1 or TRBD2 (6 bases each). CDR1 is LNHDA and CDR2 is SQIVND in the germline V gene (reference sequence). The V gene lost 2 bases and the J gene lost 9 bases, with 11 bases spanning the gap. This CDR3 region has 13 residues. CDR3 residues: CASSIPEGGEQFF. DNA for the CDR3: TGTGCCAGTAGTATACCGGAGGGGGGTGAGCAGTTCTTC.

This rearrangement joins TRBV7-2 to TRBJ1-1; a possible D gene is TRBD1 (5 bases). The CDR3 has 14 amino acids. CDR1 and CDR2 from the germline V gene are SGHTA and FQGNSA. V was cut by 1 base and J by 6 bases, with 12 bases left in between. CDR3 sequence reads: CASSLGGGDPEAFF. The CDR3 nucleotides read TGTGCCAGCAGCTTAGGGGGCGGCGACCCTGAAGCTTTCTTT.

The chain combines TRBV6-1 with TRBJ2-3, with TRBD2 matching over 11 bases. Germline values: CDR1 MNHNS, CDR2 SASEGT. With 0 bases clipped from V and 6 bases from J, the junction kept 11 bases outside the gene matches. CDR3 size: 18 residues. In nucleotides, the CDR3 is TGTGCCAGCAGTGAAGCGAGGACTAGCGGGCTAGGTCTGGATACGCAGTATTTT. This sequence encodes CASSEARTSGLGLDTQYF.